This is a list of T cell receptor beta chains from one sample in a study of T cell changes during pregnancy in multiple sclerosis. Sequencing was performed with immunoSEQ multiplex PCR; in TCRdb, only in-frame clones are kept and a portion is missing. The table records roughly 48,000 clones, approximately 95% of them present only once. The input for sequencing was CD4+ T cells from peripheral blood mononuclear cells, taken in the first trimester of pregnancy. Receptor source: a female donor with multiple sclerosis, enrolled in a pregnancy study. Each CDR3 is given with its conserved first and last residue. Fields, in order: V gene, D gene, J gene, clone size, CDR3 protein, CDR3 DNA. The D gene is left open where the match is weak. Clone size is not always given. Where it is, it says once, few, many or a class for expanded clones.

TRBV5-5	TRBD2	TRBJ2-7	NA	CASSLVGGPYEQYF	TGTGCCAGCAGCTTGGTGGGAGGGCCCTACGAGCAGTACTTC
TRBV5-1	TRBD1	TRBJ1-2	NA	CASSTRTGEYGYTF	TGCGCCAGCAGCACCCGGACAGGGGAGTATGGCTACACCTTC
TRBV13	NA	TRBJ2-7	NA	CASSLGLRGPYEQYF	TGTGCCAGCAGCTTAGGCCTCAGGGGCCCCTACGAGCAGTACTTC
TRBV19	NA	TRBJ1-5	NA	CASSPTGLPSPQHF	TGTGCCAGCTCCCCGACAGGCCTCCCATCGCCCCAGCATTTT
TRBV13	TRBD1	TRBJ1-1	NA	CASSAGQGDTEAFF	TGTGCCAGCAGCGCCGGACAGGGAGACACTGAAGCTTTCTTT
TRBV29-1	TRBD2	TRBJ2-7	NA	CSVQRGRAYEQYF	TGCAGCGTTCAGCGGGGGCGAGCTTACGAGCAGTACTTC
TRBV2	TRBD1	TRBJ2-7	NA	CASSVARLREGTGSLSEQYF	TGTGCCAGCAGTGTGGCGCGGCTACGCGAAGGGACAGGGAGTTTGAGTGAGCAGTACTTC
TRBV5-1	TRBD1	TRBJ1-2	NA	CASNTGQNYGYTF	TGCGCCAGCAACACGGGACAGAACTATGGCTACACCTTC
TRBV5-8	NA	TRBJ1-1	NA	CASSTEDLSTEAFF	TGTGCCAGCAGTACGGAGGACCTGTCCACTGAAGCTTTCTTT
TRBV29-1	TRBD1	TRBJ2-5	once	CSVPRDRGTAQYF	TGCAGCGTTCCTCGGGACAGGGGAACGGCCCAGTACTTC